The clone carrying this T cell receptor (beta chain) was counted at least ten times. Its matching antigen is unknown. The data belong to a study of human T cells and chemical hapten exposure. Study conclusions and caveats: Expanded TCR counts at PT1 went up together with patch test score, a positive correlation. Donor immune responses may differ from healthy people's, since all donors had alopecia. Among expanded TCRs, significantly more large CDR3 similarity clusters formed than among controls.

This CDR3 spans 14 amino acids. Trimming removed 5 bases from V and 8 bases from J; junction bases left unmatched: 8. The germline gives CDR1 PRHDT, CDR2 FYEKMQ (reference sequence). TCRdb ran MiXCR on the RACE reads and lists one entry per CDR3 protein. The repertoire holds approximately 370,000 distinct CDR3 sequences, with 5.5% as singletons. Regarding time point: pre-sensitization, week 0. Treatment here: therapeutic diphenylcyclopropenone sensitization with weekly scalp DPC. The receptor's source is a young woman with alopecia areata. Some clones in this sample may be carry-over from other donors' samples. The V call is TRBV13, the J call TRBJ2-4, with 8 bases lining up with TRBD1. The sequenced sample was whole blood, obtained in connection with sensitization to the hapten diphenylcyclopropenone (DPC). DNA for the CDR3: TGTGCCAGCAGCACTCTGGACAGGGTTGACATTCAGTACTTC. Its translation is CASSTLDRVDIQYF.